These 27 T cell receptor beta chains were all obtained from the same sample, sequenced in a study of early T cells in non-severe SARS-CoV-2 infection. Using its own MiXCR run on the 5' RACE reads, TCRdb lists one record per CDR3 protein. The data contain about 92,000 distinct CDR3 sequences, approximately 16% of them singletons. The sample taken for sequencing was whole blood. These receptors were obtained from an adult who was a healthcare worker with PCR-confirmed SARS-CoV-2 infection or an uninfected control (not recorded which).

The chain links TRBV20-1 to TRBJ2-1, with 7 bases aligning to TRBD2. This CDR3 spans 15 amino acids. CDR1 is DFQATT and CDR2 is SNEGSKA in the germline V gene (reference sequence). The trim removed 1 base at V and 0 bases at J, leaving 3 bases unmatched. The CDR3 region has the DNA TGCAGTGCTAGAGGCGGCGGGAGCTCCTACAATGAGCAGTTCTTC. It encodes CSARGGGSSYNEQFF.

The J gene is TRBJ1-2, the V gene TRBV29-1, with D maybe TRBD1 (6 bases). The CDR3 extends over 11 amino acids. Germline assignment: CDR1 SQVTM and CDR2 ANQGSEA. Between the trimmed V and J ends, which lost 8 bases and 5 bases, there was a span of 12 bases. CDR3 loop: CSTYREYGYTF. The CDR3 DNA follows: TGCAGCACCTACAGGGAGTATGGCTACACCTTC.

The rearrangement uses TRBV7-8 and TRBJ2-2, with 12 bases matching TRBD2. CDR3 length equals 17 residues. The junction had 4 bases not matched to a gene; V was cut back by 2 bases and J by 3 bases. Germline CDR1 and CDR2: SGHVS and FQNEAQ. The CDR3 is CASSLLPSGGDTGELFF. In DNA, the CDR3 is TGTGCCAGCAGCTTACTCCCTAGCGGGGGGGACACCGGGGAGCTGTTTTTT.

This clonotype was found many times. The chain is built from TRBV29-1 and TRBJ2-1, with unresolved D. Germline V gives CDR1 SQVTM, CDR2 ANQGSEA. CDR3 length: 11 residues. CDR3 sequence reads: CRVSLRNEQFF. The CDR3 DNA reads TGCAGGGTTAGTCTTCGTAATGAGCAGTTCTTC.

CDR3 sequence (DNA): TGTGCCAGCAGCCGTTACTCGCCCCCACGCACAGATACGCAGTATTTT. Translating gives CASSRYSPPRTDTQYF. The gene calls are TRBV7-9 and TRBJ2-3; no clear D. The V and J ends lost 5 bases and 1 base respectively, with 16 bases between them. CDR1 SEHNR and CDR2 FQNEAQ come from the germline V gene (reference sequence). CDR3 length equals 16 residues.

This chain joins TRBV7-6 and TRBJ1-1; D remains ambiguous. Germline V gene lookup returns CDR1 SGHVS and CDR2 FNYEAQ. Trimming took 4 bases from V and 0 from J, leaving 18 bases between them. This CDR3 spans 17 amino acids. Here the CDR3 DNA reads TGTGCCAGCAGCTCGTTCGGGTCGGGAGCGATGAACACTGAAGCTTTCTTT. Its translation is CASSSFGSGAMNTEAFF.

This clonotype has just a few counts. At one end the junction does not follow the germline gene, possibly because of a read error. The chain uses TRBV6-6 and TRBJ1-2; D is ambiguous. The germline V gene encodes CDR1 MNHNY and CDR2 SVGAGI (reference sequence). The CDR3 covers 14 residues. The CDR3, as DNA: TGTGCCAGCAGTTACGGCATCGGGGTAGAATTGCGTCAATTC. This codes for CASSYGIGVELRQF.

The chain has TRBV6-5 and TRBJ1-1; D is perhaps TRBD1 (6 bases). Trimming cost V 3 bases and J 4 bases, with 12 bases left between them. Germline CDR1 reads MNHEY; CDR2 reads SVGAGI. CDR3 length: 14 residues. The DNA of the CDR3 is TGTGCCAGCAGTTATTATTCGGGGGCCACTGAAGCTTTCTTT. It codes for CASSYYSGATEAFF.

A few counts support this clonotype. The J gene is TRBJ1-2, the V gene TRBV12-3 or TRBV12-4; 7 bases are a match to TRBD1. Trimming removed 10 bases from V and 6 bases from J; junction bases left unmatched: 17. There are 15 residues in the CDR3. The CDR3 here is CATQWGLTGRDGYTF. CDR3 sequence (DNA): TGTGCCACCCAGTGGGGCCTGACAGGGAGAGATGGCTACACCTTC.

This clonotype was counted a few times. This sequence joins TRBV11-2 and TRBJ2-3; 9 bases fit TRBD2. The CDR3 length is 17 residues. In germline, CDR1 is SGHAT, CDR2 FQNNGV. Germline trimming cut 2 bases from V and 2 bases from J; bases unmatched to any gene: 8. This CDR3 reads CASSLTGSGGPTDTQYF. For the CDR3, the DNA is TGTGCCAGCAGCTTAACGGGGAGCGGGGGGCCCACAGATACGCAGTATTTT.

The chain carries TRBV29-1 and TRBJ1-1, with 12 positions matching TRBD1. The V and J ends lost 7 bases and 0 bases, in that order; junction bases with no gene match: 6. The germline CDR1 and CDR2 sequences are SQVTM and ANQGSEA. The CDR3 has 15 amino acids. This CDR3 reads CSAGDRGRVNTEAFF. CDR3 coding DNA: TGCAGCGCCGGGGACAGGGGGCGAGTGAACACTGAAGCTTTCTTT.

The table lists this clonotype with many counts. The V and J genes are TRBV27 and TRBJ2-3; D remains ambiguous. The CDR3 is 16 residues long. Trimming shortened V by 4 bases and J by 0 bases, and 14 bases separated the two germline ends. Germline CDR1 MNHEY, CDR2 SMNVEV (reference sequence). The CDR3 reads CASSSFRQASTDTQYF. CDR3 sequence (DNA): TGTGCCAGCAGTTCGTTCAGGCAGGCGAGCACAGATACGCAGTATTTT.

This clonotype was picked up one time. The V and J genes are TRBV11-2 and TRBJ2-5, with D maybe TRBD1 (5 bases). Germline CDR1 is SGHAT and CDR2 is FQNNGV. The ends were cut back, 4 bases at V and 2 bases at J, with 17 bases in the middle. This CDR3 comprises 16 residues. DNA for the CDR3: TGTGCCAGCAGCTACGTAGGGGCCTCCAGTCAAGAGACCCAGTACTTC. Its protein is CASSYVGASSQETQYF.

This clonotype was picked up a small number of times. The chain joins TRBV20-1 to TRBJ2-3, with 7 bases aligning to TRBD1. Germline loops: CDR1 DFQATT, CDR2 SNEGSKA (reference sequence). This CDR3 has 11 amino acids. Trimming removed 5 bases from V and 6 bases from J; junction bases left unmatched: 2. CDR3 DNA sequence: TGCAGTGCTTGGGACAGCGATACGCAGTATTTT. This translates into CSAWDSDTQYF.

This clonotype was recorded a few times. The CDR3 here is CASSEDSSPGTEAFF. The CDR3 coding sequence is TGTGCCAGCAGTGAAGATAGCTCCCCGGGCACTGAAGCTTTCTTT. V gene TRBV6-1 combines with J gene TRBJ1-1; D is ambiguous. V lost 1 base and J 4 bases, leaving 13 bases between the germline ends. This CDR3 region has 15 residues. CDR1 and CDR2 from the germline V gene are MNHNS and SASEGT.

This chain links TRBV6-2 or TRBV6-3 with TRBJ2-1; D gene ambiguous. The V and J ends lost 8 bases and 10 bases respectively, with 9 bases between them. CDR1 MNHEY and CDR2 SVGEGT come from the germline V gene. The CDR3 covers 10 residues. The CDR3 is CASGRQEQFF. The CDR3 coding sequence is TGTGCCAGCGGGCGGCAAGAGCAGTTCTTC.

This chain joins TRBV6-6 and TRBJ1-5, with D uncertain. Germline CDR1 MNHNY, CDR2 SVGAGI (reference sequence). The CDR3 is made up of 14 amino acids. Trimming shortened V by 7 bases and J by 4 bases, and 14 bases separated the two germline ends. For the CDR3, the DNA is TGTGCCAGCACCATCGGACCCGTGAATCAGCCCCAGCATTTT. This encodes CASTIGPVNQPQHF.

The chain joins TRBV4-1 to TRBJ1-5; D perhaps matches TRBD1 (6 bases). The CDR3 contains 17 residues. Per the germline V gene, CDR1 is MGHRA and CDR2 is YSYEKL. V lost 0 bases and J lost 0, with 12 bases in between. As DNA, the CDR3 is TGCGCCAGCAGCCAAGACCGGACAGCCCATAGCAATCAGCCCCAGCATTTT. Amino acids: CASSQDRTAHSNQPQHF.

The chain couples TRBV12-3 or TRBV12-4 to TRBJ2-1; D gene uncertain. V lost 4 bases to trimming and J lost 6 bases, with 13 bases between them. The CDR3 sequence is 14 residues long. CDR3 DNA sequence: TGTGCCAGCAGTTCAACGGGCGTGCGCAATGAGCAGTTCTTC. Protein sequence: CASSSTGVRNEQFF.

This clonotype was found many times. V is TRBV20-1 and J is TRBJ2-5; 10 bases align to TRBD2. Germline-derived CDR1 and CDR2 are DFQATT and SNEGSKA (reference sequence). The CDR3 is 15 amino acids. Trimming cost V 0 bases and J 5 bases; bases outside gene matches: 6. CDR3 protein: CSARDSGLALETQYF. The DNA for the CDR3 is TGCAGTGCTAGAGATTCGGGACTAGCGCTTGAGACCCAGTACTTC.

This clonotype was detected a few times. The chain has TRBV4-3 and TRBJ2-7; D may correspond to TRBD1 or TRBD2 (5 bases each). The CDR3 totals 14 residues. Germline loops: CDR1 LGHNA, CDR2 YSLEER. Trimming stripped 0 bases from V and 3 bases from J, with 9 bases between. The CDR3 loop reads CASSQEGDHYEQYF. CDR3 coding DNA: TGCGCCAGCAGCCAAGAAGGGGACCACTACGAGCAGTACTTC.

This clonotype occurred a few times. The chain carries TRBV7-9 and TRBJ2-1; D is ambiguous. The germline V and J ends were trimmed by 5 bases and 8 bases, with 16 bases remaining between them. The CDR3 is 14 amino acids. Germline V lookup: CDR1 SEHNR, CDR2 FQNEAQ (reference sequence). DNA for the CDR3: TGTGCCAGCAGCATCCGACCGTCCGTCGATGAGCAGTTCTTC. Amino acids: CASSIRPSVDEQFF. Full variable domain (missing parts from reference TRBV7-9 and TRBJ2-1): DTGVSQNPRHKITKRGQNVTFRCDPISEHNRLYWYRQTLGQGPEFLTYFQNEAQLEKSRLLSDRFSAERPKGSFSTLEIQRTEQGDSAMYLCASSIRPSVDEQFFGPGTRLTVL.

This chain links TRBV20-1 with TRBJ2-3; the match to TRBD2 covers 12 bases. CDR3 size: 17 residues. V trimming: 5 bases; J trimming: 1 base; junction bases outside the gene matches: 10. Germline CDR1 is DFQATT and CDR2 is SNEGSKA (reference sequence). In DNA, the CDR3 is TGCAGTGCTCCTATTAGACTAGCGGGAGAGGGCACAGATACGCAGTATTTT. Its protein product is CSAPIRLAGEGTDTQYF.

V and J are TRBV10-2 and TRBJ1-1; D is undetermined. The V end was cut by 7 bases, the J end by 1 base, with 7 bases between. CDR3 length: 12 amino acids. Germline V gene data show CDR1 as WSHSY and CDR2 as SAAADI. Written as DNA, the CDR3 is TGCGCCAGCAAAAAGGGGAACACTGAAGCTTTCTTT. It translates to CASKKGNTEAFF.

The table lists this clonotype with a few counts. The V gene is TRBV24-1, the J gene TRBJ2-5; 8 positions agree with TRBD2. V trimming: 3 bases; J trimming: 1 base; junction bases outside the gene matches: 12. The CDR3 is made up of 18 amino acids. CDR1 and CDR2 (germline): KGHDR, SFDVKD. The CDR3 sequence is CATSDPSAERGTQETQYF. CDR3 nucleotides: TGTGCCACCAGTGATCCATCCGCAGAGCGGGGGACCCAAGAGACCCAGTACTTC.

This clonotype has more than one count but fewer than ten. The chain recombines TRBV20-1 with TRBJ1-1; D remains ambiguous. Germline lookup yields CDR1 DFQATT and CDR2 SNEGSKA (reference sequence). V lost 1 base to trimming and J lost 10 bases, with 13 bases between them. This CDR3 has 12 amino acids. CDR3 sequence (DNA): TGCAGTGCTAGAGCCACGACGGCGGGAGCTTTCTTT. It translates to CSARATTAGAFF.

This clonotype was seen a few times. The V call is TRBV3-1, the J call TRBJ1-2; D gene unclear. The CDR3 totals 14 residues. Germline CDR1 reads LGHDT; CDR2 reads YNNKEL (reference sequence). Trimming stripped 4 bases from V and 0 bases from J, with 9 bases between. This chain's CDR3 is CASSRGSTNYGYTF. The CDR3 bases are TGTGCCAGCAGCCGGGGTAGCACTAACTATGGCTACACCTTC. The whole variable domain, remainder taken from reference TRBV3-1 and TRBJ1-2, is DTAVSQTPKYLVTQMGNDKSIKCEQNLGHDTMYWYKQDSKKFLKIMFSYNNKELIINETVPNRFSPKSPDKAHLNLHINSLELGDSAVYFCASSRGSTNYGYTFGSGTRLTVV.